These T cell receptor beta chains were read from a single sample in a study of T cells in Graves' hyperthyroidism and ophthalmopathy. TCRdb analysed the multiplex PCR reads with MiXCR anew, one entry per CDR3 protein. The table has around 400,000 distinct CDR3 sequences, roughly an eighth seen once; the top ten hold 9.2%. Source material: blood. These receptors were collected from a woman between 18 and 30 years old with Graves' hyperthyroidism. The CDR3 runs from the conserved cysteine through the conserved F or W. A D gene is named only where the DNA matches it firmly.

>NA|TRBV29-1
CSVLFSGENTEAFF
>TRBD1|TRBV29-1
CSAKRDSPKSVAFF
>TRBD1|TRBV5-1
CASSGDRWNTEAFF
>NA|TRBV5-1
CASSLAWLSEAFF
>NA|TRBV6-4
CASSPPSMGILAKNIQYF
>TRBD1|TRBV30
CACSGQGDGYTF
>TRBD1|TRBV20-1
CSAATGMNTEAFF
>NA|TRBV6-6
CASSYSTGRRDYGYTF
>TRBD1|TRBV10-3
CAISDRIWSRGTEGYTF
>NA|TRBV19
CASSPTTEGEQFF
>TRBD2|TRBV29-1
CSVVGGADTQYF
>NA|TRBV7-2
CASSPVGGVYYGYTF
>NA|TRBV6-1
CASSKSRALVHTEAFF
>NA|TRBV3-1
CASSQLAWSYEQYF
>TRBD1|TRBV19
CASSREKGQGHSNQPQHF
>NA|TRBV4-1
CASSQPGGNQPQHF
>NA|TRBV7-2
CASSSETYEQYF
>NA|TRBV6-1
CASQAPYMDTGELFF
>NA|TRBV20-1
CSALKGEKLFF
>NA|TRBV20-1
CSVAYNEQFF
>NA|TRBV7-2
CASSLIGTGSPYEQYF
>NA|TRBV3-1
CASSQGGVDTEAFF
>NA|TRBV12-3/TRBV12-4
CASSLGTIEFF
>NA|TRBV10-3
CAISDSRVNTEAFF
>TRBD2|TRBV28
CASSFARLASGYEQYF
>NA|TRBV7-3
CASSPSGSASNQPQHF
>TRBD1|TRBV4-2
CASSQAGTGTEAFF
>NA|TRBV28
CASSRSGGNTEAFF
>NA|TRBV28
CASSFDSLPDYGYTF
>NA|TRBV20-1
CSAPKGGGFSNQPQHF
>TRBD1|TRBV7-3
CASSLQAGGGEQFF
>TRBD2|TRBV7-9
CASTGGGASYNEQFF
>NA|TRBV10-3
CAISVNYGVSTDTQYF
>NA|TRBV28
CASTTDNTDTQYF
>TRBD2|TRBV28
CASRPGLAHLDTQYF
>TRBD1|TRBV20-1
CSVKWTGDTEAFF
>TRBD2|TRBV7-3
CASSLSSGGVNEQFF
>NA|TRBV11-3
CASSLDQGSYNEQFF
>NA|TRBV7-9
CASSLIQGNSPLHF
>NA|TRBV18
CASSPRQANTEAFF
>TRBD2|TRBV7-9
CASHEAGVTDTQYF
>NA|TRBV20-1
CSASRGRTEAFF
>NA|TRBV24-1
CATSDADRYGYTF
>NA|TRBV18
CASSPSDSTEAFF
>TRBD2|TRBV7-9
CASSLVPSGRYEQYF
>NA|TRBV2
CASSGPSGTELTQHF
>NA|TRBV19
CASTRARTNTGELFF
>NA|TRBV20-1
CSAPWARGFF
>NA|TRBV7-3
CASSLTSVPANEQFF
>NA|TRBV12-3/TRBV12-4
CASSLEDSYGYTF
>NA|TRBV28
CASSIPTDNEKLFF
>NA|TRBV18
CASSPGIHRTRGETQYF
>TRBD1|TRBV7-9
CASSFRDRGLSDTQYF
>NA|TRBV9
CASSVYETGAPAYEQYF
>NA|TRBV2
CASGEAGRTEAFF
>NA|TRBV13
CASSLEGRSYNYGYTF
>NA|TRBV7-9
CARQGLKLETQYF